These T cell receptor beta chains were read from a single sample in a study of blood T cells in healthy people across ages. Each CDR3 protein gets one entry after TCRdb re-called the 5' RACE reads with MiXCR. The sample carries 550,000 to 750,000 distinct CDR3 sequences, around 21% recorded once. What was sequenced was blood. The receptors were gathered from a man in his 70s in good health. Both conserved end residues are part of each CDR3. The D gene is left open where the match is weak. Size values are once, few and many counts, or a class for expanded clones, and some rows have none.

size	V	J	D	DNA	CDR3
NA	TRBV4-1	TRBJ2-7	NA	TGCGCCAGCAGCCAGCTACTGGTTGCCTTCTACGAGCAGCACTTC	CASSQLLVAFYEQHF
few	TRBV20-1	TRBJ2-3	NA	TGCAGTGCTGAGGACTGCACAGATACGCAGTATTTT	CSAEDCTDTQYF
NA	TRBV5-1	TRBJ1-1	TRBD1	TGCGCCAGCAGCCAACAGGGGGAATTCACTGAAGCTTTCTTT	CASSQQGEFTEAFF
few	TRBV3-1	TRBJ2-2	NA	TGTGCCAGCAGCCAAGCGGCTAGCAGGACCGGGGAGCTGTTTTTT	CASSQAASRTGELFF
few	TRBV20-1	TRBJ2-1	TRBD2	TGCAGTGCTAGAGATCACGGACTAGCGGGTAATGAGCAGTTCTTC	CSARDHGLAGNEQFF
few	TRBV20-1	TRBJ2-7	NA	TGCAGTGCTAGAGGCCTGGACCGGGACGGACGGCCCCACGAGCAGTACTTC	CSARGLDRDGRPHEQYF
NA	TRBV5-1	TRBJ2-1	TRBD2	TGCGCCAGCAGCTTTAAACTAGCGGGCTCCTACAATGAGCAGTTCTTC	CASSFKLAGSYNEQFF
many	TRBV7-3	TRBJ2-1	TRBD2	TGTGCCAGCAGTTTCATAGCGGGAGGTAGTAATGAGCAGTTCTTC	CASSFIAGGSNEQFF
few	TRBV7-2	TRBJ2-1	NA	TGTGCCAGCAGCGCAGAGTTCCGCTACAATGAGCAGTTCTTC	CASSAEFRYNEQFF
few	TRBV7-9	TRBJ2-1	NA	TGTGCCAGCAGCTTAGAGGAAGTCTCCAATGAGCAGTTCTTC	CASSLEEVSNEQFF
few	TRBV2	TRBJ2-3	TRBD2	TGTGCCAGCAGCCGACTAGCGGGGGCCACAGATACGCAGTATTTT	CASSRLAGATDTQYF
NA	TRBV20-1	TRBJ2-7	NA	TGCAGTGCTAGGAGGGGGGGAGGTGACGAGCAGTACTTC	CSARRGGGDEQYF
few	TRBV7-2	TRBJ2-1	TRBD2	TGTGCCAGCAGCTTAGTGGCGGGAGGGTCCAATGAGCAGTTCTTC	CASSLVAGGSNEQFF
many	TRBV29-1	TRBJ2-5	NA	TGCAGCGTTAAGACCAGTGTTCAAGAGACCCAGTACTTC	CSVKTSVQETQYF
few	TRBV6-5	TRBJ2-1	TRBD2	TGTGCCAGCAGTTACTCTCGGTCTAGCGGACCCTACAATGAGCAGTTCTTC	CASSYSRSSGPYNEQFF
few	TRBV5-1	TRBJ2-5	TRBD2	TGCGCCAGCAGCCCGACTAGCGGGACCGTCCAAGAGACCCAGTACTTC	CASSPTSGTVQETQYF
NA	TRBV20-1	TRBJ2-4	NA	TGCAGTGCTAGTCTGATGAGGGGAACCCTAGCCAAAAACATTCAGTACTTC	CSASLMRGTLAKNIQYF
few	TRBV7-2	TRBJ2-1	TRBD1	TGTGCTAGCAGCTTGACAGGGACCCGCTCCTACAATGAGCAGTTCTTC	CASSLTGTRSYNEQFF
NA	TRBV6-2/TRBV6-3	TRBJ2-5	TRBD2	TGTGCCAGCAGCCGGACTAGTCGCCAAGAGACCCAGTACTTC	CASSRTSRQETQYF
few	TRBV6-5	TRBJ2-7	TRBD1	TGTGCCAGCAGTTACTCGAGACCGGACAGGGGTGGCGAGCAGTACTTC	CASSYSRPDRGGEQYF
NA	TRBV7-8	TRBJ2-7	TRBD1	TGTGCCAGCAGTTCCCGCAGGGGGTCCCACGAGCAGTACTTC	CASSSRRGSHEQYF
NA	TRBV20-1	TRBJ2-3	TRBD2	TGCAGTGCTCGATACGGGACTAGTAGAGGCACAGATACGCAGTATTTT	CSARYGTSRGTDTQYF
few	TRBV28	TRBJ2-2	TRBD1	TGTGCCAGCCAAACCGGGACAGGGAACACCGGGGAGCTGTTTTTT	CASQTGTGNTGELFF
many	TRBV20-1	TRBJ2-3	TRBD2	TGCAGTGCTGCTGGTAGCGGGAACACAGATACGCAGTATTTT	CSAAGSGNTDTQYF
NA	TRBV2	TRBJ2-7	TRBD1	TGTGCCAGCAGGGGCCGGACAGGAACCTACGAGCAGTACTTC	CASRGRTGTYEQYF
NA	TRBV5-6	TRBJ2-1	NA	TGTGCCAGCAGCGGTGCGGGGCCCCACAATGAGCAGTTCTTC	CASSGAGPHNEQFF
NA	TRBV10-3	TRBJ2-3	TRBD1	TGTGCCATCAGTGAGTTAGGGGGCACTACAGATACGCAGTATTTT	CAISELGGTTDTQYF
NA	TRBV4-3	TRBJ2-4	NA	TGCGCCAGCAGCCAGGGCGGGACATCCCAGGACATTCAGTACTTC	CASSQGGTSQDIQYF
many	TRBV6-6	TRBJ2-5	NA	TGTGCCAGCAGTTTAGGGGACTTTGGGCAAGAGACCCAGTACTTC	CASSLGDFGQETQYF
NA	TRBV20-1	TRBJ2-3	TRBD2	TGCAGTGCTAGACCAGGACTAGCGGGAGCCTCTGGCACAGATACGCAGTATTTT	CSARPGLAGASGTDTQYF
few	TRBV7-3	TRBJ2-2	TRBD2	TGTGCCAGCAGCTCTAGCGGGAGGGAACCCGGGGAGCTGTTTTTT	CASSSSGREPGELFF
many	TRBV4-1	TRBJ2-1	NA	TGCGCCAGCAGCCAAGCCAAGGACAATGAGCAGTTCTTC	CASSQAKDNEQFF
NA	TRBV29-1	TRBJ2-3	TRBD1	TGCAGCGTTGAAAGACAGGGGACAGGGGGCACAGATACGCAGTATTTT	CSVERQGTGGTDTQYF
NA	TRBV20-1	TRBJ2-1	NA	TGCAGTGCTAGAGCGAGGACCTCTAGCAATGAGCAGTTCTTC	CSARARTSSNEQFF
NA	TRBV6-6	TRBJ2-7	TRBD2	TGTGCCAGCAGTTACGGGGCTAGCGGTAGTAGCGAGCAGTACTTC	CASSYGASGSSEQYF
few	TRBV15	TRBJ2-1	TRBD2	TGTGCCACCAGCATTTTGCGGGAGCCCTCCTACAATGAGCAGTTCTTC	CATSILREPSYNEQFF
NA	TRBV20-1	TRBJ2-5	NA	TGCAGTGCCGGGATCGGATACGGGTCGCAAGAGACCCAGTACTTC	CSAGIGYGSQETQYF